The 13 T cell receptor beta chains reported below all come from one sample, sequenced in a study of cytomegalovirus exposure and HLA in healthy donors (dated by TCRdb to 2017 to 2019). The library relied on the immunoSEQ multiplex PCR assay. A mixture of 60 forward primers for TCR Vbeta segments and 13 reverse primers for TCR Jbeta segments was used in the multiplex PCR. As stored in TCRdb, this immuneACCESS dataset retains in-frame rearrangements with V and J assigned. A fraction of the clones does not appear; measured against another copy, unresolved V genes explain less than half of the discrepancy, and the remainder lacks a known reason. In all, the sample holds roughly 100,000 clones, and about 75% of those were seen once. The leading ten clones occupy 2% to 2.5% of the sample. Sample: PBMCs. These receptors came from a man aged 35-49 years in good health and CMV-seronegative.

This rearrangement joins TRBV4-1 to TRBJ2-4; D uncertain. This CDR3 has 15 amino acids. Looked up from germline, CDR1 is MGHRA and CDR2 is YSYEKL. Trimming took 3 bases from V and 8 from J, leaving 17 bases between them. CDR3 nucleotide sequence: TGCGCCAGCAGCCAGGAACGACACGCAGAAGACATTCAGTACTTC. The encoded protein is CASSQERHAEDIQYF.

The chain has TRBV6-1 and TRBJ2-7; 8 nucleotides agree with TRBD1. The CDR3 is 14 residues long. CDR1 is MNHNS and CDR2 is SASEGT in the germline V gene. V shed 6 bases and J 5 bases; nucleotides not matched to a gene: 9. The CDR3 region is CASRARTGFNEQYF. CDR3 coding DNA: TGTGCCAGCAGAGCCAGGACAGGGTTTAACGAGCAGTACTTC.

The chain is built from TRBV9 and TRBJ1-2; D is undetermined. Trimming pared 3 bases from V and 7 bases from J, leaving 19 bases between. The CDR3 runs 15 residues. Germline lookup yields CDR1 SGDLS and CDR2 YYNGEE. In nucleotides, the CDR3 is TGTGCCAGCAGCGCAGATCGGGTGTCCCGTGGTGGCTACACCTTC. Translation: CASSADRVSRGGYTF.

The chain has TRBV7-2 and TRBJ1-2; TRBD1 agrees at 8 bases. The CDR3 contains 14 residues. Germline CDR1 is SGHTA and CDR2 is FQGNSA. J lost 3 bases, V lost 1 base, and 1 base had no gene match. The CDR3 loop is CASSLGTGYYGYTF. CDR3 coding DNA: TGTGCCAGCAGCTTAGGGACAGGGTACTATGGCTACACCTTC.

The gene calls are TRBV5-1 and TRBJ1-4; 7 bases are a match to TRBD1. V shed 9 bases, J shed 3 bases, and the junction held 2 bases outside the gene matches. Germline assignment: CDR1 SGHRS and CDR2 YFSETQ. The CDR3 extends over 12 amino acids. The CDR3 nucleotides read TGCGCCACTGGACAGGCTAATGAAAAACTGTTTTTT. It is translated as CATGQANEKLFF.

This chain joins TRBV19 and TRBJ2-5, with 8 bases fitting TRBD1. Germline CDR1 LNHDA, CDR2 SQIVND (reference sequence). After removal of 6 bases from V and 4 bases from J, the junction contained 13 bases not matched to a gene. The CDR3 loop spans 16 amino acids. The chain's CDR3 is CASSSFPDRGRETQYF. In DNA form, the CDR3 reads TGTGCCAGTAGCTCGTTTCCCGACAGGGGCCGAGAGACCCAGTACTTC.

CDR3 DNA: TGTGCCAGCAGCACCGGGACTAGGCATGAGCAGTTCTTC. Translation: CASSTGTRHEQFF. V and J are TRBV5-8 and TRBJ2-1; 8 bases agree with TRBD2. V lost 4 bases, J lost 8 bases, and 5 bases stayed unmatched. The germline V gene has CDR1 SGHTS and CDR2 YDEGEE. The CDR3 contains 13 residues.

The chain has TRBV5-1 and TRBJ1-6, with 7 bases that match TRBD1. The V and J ends lost 0 bases and 7 bases, in that order; junction bases with no gene match: 1. This CDR3 spans 14 amino acids. The germline V gene has CDR1 SGHRS and CDR2 YFSETQ. The CDR3 sequence is CASSLGQGNSPLHF. CDR3 in DNA: TGCGCCAGCAGCTTGGGACAGGGAAATTCACCCCTCCACTTT.

The rearrangement uses TRBV18 and TRBJ1-1, with D perhaps TRBD1 (5 bases). Germline lookup yields CDR1 KGHSH and CDR2 LQKENI. With 10 bases removed from V and 4 bases from J, the gap between germline ends came to 16 bases. The CDR3 contains 13 residues. The CDR3 DNA is TGTGCCACCTCCGACAGCCTGGGCACTGAAGCTTTCTTT. Translation: CATSDSLGTEAFF. Looking up the rest from reference TRBV18 and TRBJ1-1 gives the full variable domain: NAGVMQNPRHLVRRRGQEARLRCSPMKGHSHVYWYRQLPEEGLKFMVYLQKENIIDESGMPKERFSAEFPKEGPSILRIQQVVRGDSAAYFCATSDSLGTEAFFGQGTRLTVV.

This clone was detected once. The rearrangement joins TRBV2 to TRBJ2-3; 11 bases map to TRBD2. Trimming cost V 3 bases and J 0 bases; bases outside gene matches: 2. CDR1 is SNHLY, CDR2 FYNNEI, per germline. The CDR3 extends over 16 amino acids. This chain's CDR3 is CASSETSGASTDTQYF. In nucleotides, the CDR3 is TGTGCCAGCAGTGAGACTAGCGGGGCGAGCACAGATACGCAGTATTTT. The entire variable domain, with the rest obtained from reference TRBV2 and TRBJ2-3, is as follows: EPEVTQTPSHQVTQMGQEVILRCVPISNHLYFYWYRQILGQKVEFLVSFYNNEISEKSEIFDDQFSVERPDGSNFTLKIRSTKLEDSAMYFCASSETSGASTDTQYFGPGTRLTVL.

This chain's CDR3 is CASSLAVSYNSPLHF. The CDR3 DNA reads as TGTGCCAGCAGCTTAGCGGTCAGTTATAATTCACCCCTCCACTTT. The J gene is TRBJ1-6, the V gene TRBV7-2; D gene ambiguous. The germline V gene encodes CDR1 SGHTA and CDR2 FQGNSA. Trimming took 0 bases from V and 4 from J, leaving 7 bases between them. This CDR3 has 15 amino acids.

This clone was seen a few times. The junction departs from germline at one end; a sequencing error may be responsible. The same CDR3 can be traced to other DNA sequences in this sample. The chain employs TRBV19 and TRBJ1-5, with D possibly being TRBD1 (5 bases). CDR3 length: 14 amino acids. The germline V gene encodes CDR1 LNHDA and CDR2 SQIVND (reference sequence). Here the CDR3 reads CASSRGQNNQPQHF. The CDR3 bases are TGCGCCAGTAGTCGCGGACAAAACAATCAGCCCCAGCATTTT.

The gene calls are TRBV7-8 and TRBJ2-7, with D perhaps matching TRBD1 (6 bases). Germline V gives CDR1 SGHVS, CDR2 FQNEAQ. Trimming shortened V by 3 bases and J by 3 bases, and 15 bases separated the two germline ends. This CDR3 region has 15 residues. This chain's CDR3 is CASSFFGTIVYEQYF. The CDR3 DNA reads TGTGCCAGCAGCTTCTTCGGGACAATTGTCTACGAGCAGTACTTC.